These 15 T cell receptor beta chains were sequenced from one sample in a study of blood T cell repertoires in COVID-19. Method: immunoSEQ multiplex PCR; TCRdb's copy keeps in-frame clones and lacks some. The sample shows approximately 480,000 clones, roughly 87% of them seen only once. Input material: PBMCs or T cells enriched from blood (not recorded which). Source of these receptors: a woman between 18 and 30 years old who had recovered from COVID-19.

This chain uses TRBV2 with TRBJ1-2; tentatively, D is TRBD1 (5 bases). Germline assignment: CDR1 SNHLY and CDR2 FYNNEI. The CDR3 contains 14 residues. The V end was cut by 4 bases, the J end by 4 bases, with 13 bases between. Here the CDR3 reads CASSGQRPSYGYTF. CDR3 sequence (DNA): TGTGCCAGCAGTGGACAGCGACCTTCCTATGGCTACACCTTC.

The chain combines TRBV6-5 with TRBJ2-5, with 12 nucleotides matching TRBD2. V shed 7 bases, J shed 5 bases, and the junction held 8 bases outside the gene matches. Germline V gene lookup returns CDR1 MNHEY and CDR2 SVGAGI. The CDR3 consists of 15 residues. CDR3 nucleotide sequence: TGTGCCAGCACTACGACTAGCGGGGGAGGTGAGACCCAGTACTTC. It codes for CASTTTSGGGETQYF.

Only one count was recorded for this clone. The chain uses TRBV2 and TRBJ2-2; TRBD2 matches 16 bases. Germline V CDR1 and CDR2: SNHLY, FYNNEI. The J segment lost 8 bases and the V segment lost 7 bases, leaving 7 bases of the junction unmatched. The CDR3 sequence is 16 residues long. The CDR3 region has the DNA TGTGCCAGCAAACCGGGACTAGCGGGGGGGACGGGGGAGCTGTTTTTT. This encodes CASKPGLAGGTGELFF.

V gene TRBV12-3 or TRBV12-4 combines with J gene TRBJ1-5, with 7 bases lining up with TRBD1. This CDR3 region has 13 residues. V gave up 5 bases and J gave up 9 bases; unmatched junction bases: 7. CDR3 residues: CASSQDRAWPQHF. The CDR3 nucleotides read TGTGCCAGCAGTCAAGACAGGGCGTGGCCCCAGCATTTT.

The CDR3 bases are TGTGCCAGCAGCTCCGGACGGGGGGGAGGCACCATATATTTT. This gives the protein CASSSGRGGGTIYF. This chain links TRBV2 with TRBJ1-3, with TRBD1 as a possible D gene (5 bases). The CDR3 extends over 14 amino acids. V lost 6 bases and J lost 9, with 18 bases in between. Germline V gives CDR1 SNHLY, CDR2 FYNNEI.

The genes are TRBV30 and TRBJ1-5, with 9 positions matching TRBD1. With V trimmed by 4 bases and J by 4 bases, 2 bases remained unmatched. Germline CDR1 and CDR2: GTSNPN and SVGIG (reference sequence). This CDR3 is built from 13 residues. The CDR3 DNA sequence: TGTGCCTGGAACAGGGGGCGGAATCAGCCCCAGCATTTT. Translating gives CAWNRGRNQPQHF.

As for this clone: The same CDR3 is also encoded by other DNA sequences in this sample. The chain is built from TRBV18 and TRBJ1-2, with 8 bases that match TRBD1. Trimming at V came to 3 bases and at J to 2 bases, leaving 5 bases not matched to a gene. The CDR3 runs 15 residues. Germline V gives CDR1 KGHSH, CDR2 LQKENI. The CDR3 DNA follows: TGTGCCAGCTCACCCCTCGGACAGGGAAACTATGGCTACACCTTC. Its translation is CASSPLGQGNYGYTF.

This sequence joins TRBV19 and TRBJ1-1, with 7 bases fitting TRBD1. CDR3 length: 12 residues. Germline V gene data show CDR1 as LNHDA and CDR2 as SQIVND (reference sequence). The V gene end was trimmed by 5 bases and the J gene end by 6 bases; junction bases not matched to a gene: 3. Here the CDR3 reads CASSRGTAEAFF. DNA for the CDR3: TGTGCCAGTAGTCGAGGGACAGCTGAAGCTTTCTTT.

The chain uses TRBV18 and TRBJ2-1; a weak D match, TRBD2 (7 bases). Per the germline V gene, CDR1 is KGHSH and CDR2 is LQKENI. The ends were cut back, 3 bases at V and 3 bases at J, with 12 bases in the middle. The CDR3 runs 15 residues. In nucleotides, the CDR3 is TGTGCCAGCTCACCGCGGGGGCCCTACTACAATGAGCAGTTCTTC. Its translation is CASSPRGPYYNEQFF.

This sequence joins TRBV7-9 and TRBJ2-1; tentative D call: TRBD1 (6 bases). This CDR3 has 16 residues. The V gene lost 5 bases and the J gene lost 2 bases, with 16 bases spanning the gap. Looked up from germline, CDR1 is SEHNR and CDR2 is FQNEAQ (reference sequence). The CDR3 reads CASSPITGYTYNEQFF. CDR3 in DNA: TGTGCCAGCAGCCCAATTACAGGGTACACCTACAATGAGCAGTTCTTC.

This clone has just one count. CDR3 residues: CASSEGSLEGAFF. In DNA, the CDR3 is TGCGCCAGCAGTGAAGGGTCCCTAGAGGGAGCTTTCTTT. The chain links TRBV10-2 to TRBJ1-1; D unresolved. Trimming took 3 bases from V and 10 from J, leaving 15 bases between them. The CDR3 sequence is 13 residues long. CDR1 WSHSY and CDR2 SAAADI come from the germline V gene.

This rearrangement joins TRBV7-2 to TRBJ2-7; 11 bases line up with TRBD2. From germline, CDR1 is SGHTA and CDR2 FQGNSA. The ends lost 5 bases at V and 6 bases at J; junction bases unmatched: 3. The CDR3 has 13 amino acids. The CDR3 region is CASSIGLAGEQYF. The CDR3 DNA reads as TGTGCCAGCAGCATCGGACTAGCGGGCGAGCAGTACTTC.

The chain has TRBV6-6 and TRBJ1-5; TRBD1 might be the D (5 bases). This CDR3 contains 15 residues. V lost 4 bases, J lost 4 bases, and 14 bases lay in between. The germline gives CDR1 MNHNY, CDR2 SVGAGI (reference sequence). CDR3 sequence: CASSSSNQGNQPQHF. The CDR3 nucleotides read TGTGCCAGCAGTTCCTCTAATCAGGGTAATCAGCCCCAGCATTTT.

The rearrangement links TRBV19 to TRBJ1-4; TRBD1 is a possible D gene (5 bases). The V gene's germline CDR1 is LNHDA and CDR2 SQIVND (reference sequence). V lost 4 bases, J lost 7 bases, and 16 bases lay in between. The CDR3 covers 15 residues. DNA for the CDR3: TGTGCCAGTAGTACGGCTCGGGGGTTTGGTGAAAAACTGTTTTTT. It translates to CASSTARGFGEKLFF.

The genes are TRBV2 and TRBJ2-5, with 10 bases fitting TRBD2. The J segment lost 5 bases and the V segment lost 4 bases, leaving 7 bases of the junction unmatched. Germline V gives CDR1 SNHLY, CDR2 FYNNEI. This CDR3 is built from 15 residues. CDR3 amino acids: CASSGSGGAGETQYF. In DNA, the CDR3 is TGTGCCAGCAGTGGGAGCGGGGGGGCCGGGGAGACCCAGTACTTC.